This T cell receptor beta chain was retrieved from a study of immune evolution from preneoplasia to lung adenocarcinoma. Resections took place in Japan or China from about 2013 to 2018. Two lung cancer pathologists independently confirmed each histologic diagnosis. Some clones are missing from TCRdb's copy, which holds only in-frame ones; the method was immunoSEQ multiplex PCR. The repertoire holds some 4,000 clones, with about four fifths as singletons. Trimming took 7 bases from V and 2 from J, leaving 15 bases between them. Germline loops: CDR1 SQVTM, CDR2 ANQGSEA. This CDR3 has 13 amino acids. General study results and limits: Normal lung had the highest top T cell clone frequencies.

By frequency in the sample, this clone is large. Its antigen is unidentified. V and J are TRBV29-1 and TRBJ2-7; D remains ambiguous. This receptor was identified in a person between 70 and 80 years old with lung adenocarcinoma. The sequencing sample was made of FFPE adjacent normal lung tissue. The CDR3 nucleotides read TGCAGCGCCTCGACACGAGAGCCCTACGAGCAGTACTTC. It translates to CSASTREPYEQYF.